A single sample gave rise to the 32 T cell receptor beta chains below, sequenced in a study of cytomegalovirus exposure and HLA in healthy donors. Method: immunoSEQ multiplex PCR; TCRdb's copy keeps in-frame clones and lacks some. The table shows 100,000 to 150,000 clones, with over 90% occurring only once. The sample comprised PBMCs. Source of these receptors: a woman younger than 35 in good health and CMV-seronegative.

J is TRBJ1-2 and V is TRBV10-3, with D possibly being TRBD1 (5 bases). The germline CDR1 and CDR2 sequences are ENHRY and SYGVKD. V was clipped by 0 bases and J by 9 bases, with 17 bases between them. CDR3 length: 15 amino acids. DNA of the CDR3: TGTGCCATCAGTGAGTCTTCCCCCGACAGATCAAGCTACACCTTC. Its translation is CAISESSPDRSSYTF.

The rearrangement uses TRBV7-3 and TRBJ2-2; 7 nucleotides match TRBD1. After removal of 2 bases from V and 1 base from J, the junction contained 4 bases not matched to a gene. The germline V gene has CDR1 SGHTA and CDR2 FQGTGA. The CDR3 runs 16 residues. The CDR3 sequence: CASSLLPGGNTGELFF. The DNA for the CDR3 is TGTGCCAGCAGCTTACTCCCAGGGGGGAACACCGGGGAGCTGTTTTTT.

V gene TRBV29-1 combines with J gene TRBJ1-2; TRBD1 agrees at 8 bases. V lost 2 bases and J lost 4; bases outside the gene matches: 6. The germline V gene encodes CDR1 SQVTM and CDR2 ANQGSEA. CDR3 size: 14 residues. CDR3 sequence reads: CSVERDRTAYGYTF. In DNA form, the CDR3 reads TGCAGCGTTGAAAGGGACAGGACAGCCTATGGCTACACCTTC.

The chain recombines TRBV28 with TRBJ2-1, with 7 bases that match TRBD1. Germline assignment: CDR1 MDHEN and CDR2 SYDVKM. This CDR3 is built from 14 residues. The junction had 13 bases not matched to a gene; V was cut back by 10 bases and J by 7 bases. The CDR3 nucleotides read TGTGCCATCACACAGGGGCCGGGCTGGAATGAGCAGTTCTTC. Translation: CAITQGPGWNEQFF.

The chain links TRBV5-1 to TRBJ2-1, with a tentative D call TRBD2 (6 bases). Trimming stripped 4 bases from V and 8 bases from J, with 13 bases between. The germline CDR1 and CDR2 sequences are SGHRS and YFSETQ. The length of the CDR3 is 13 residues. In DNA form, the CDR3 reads TGCGCCAGCAGCGGAGAAAGGGAGGATGAGCAGTTCTTC. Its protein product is CASSGEREDEQFF.

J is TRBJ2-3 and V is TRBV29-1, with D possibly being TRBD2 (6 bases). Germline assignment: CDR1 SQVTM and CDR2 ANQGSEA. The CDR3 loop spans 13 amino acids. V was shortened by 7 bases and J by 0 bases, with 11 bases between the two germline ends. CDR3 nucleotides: TGCAGCGGTCGTGGGGGGAGCACAGATACGCAGTATTTT. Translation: CSGRGGSTDTQYF.

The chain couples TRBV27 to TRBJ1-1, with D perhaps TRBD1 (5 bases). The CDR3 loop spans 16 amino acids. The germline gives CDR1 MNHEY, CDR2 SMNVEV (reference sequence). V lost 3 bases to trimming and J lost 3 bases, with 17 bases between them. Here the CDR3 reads CASSFLAGKTYTEAFF. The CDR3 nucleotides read TGTGCCAGCAGTTTTCTGGCAGGGAAGACCTACACTGAAGCTTTCTTT.

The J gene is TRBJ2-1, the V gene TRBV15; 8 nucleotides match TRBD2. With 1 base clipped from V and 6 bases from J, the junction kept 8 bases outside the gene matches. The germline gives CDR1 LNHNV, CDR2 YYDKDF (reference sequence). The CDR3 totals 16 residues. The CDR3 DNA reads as TGTGCCACCAGCAGAGCCGGTCGGGAGGGCCTCAATGAGCAGTTCTTC. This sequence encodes CATSRAGREGLNEQFF.

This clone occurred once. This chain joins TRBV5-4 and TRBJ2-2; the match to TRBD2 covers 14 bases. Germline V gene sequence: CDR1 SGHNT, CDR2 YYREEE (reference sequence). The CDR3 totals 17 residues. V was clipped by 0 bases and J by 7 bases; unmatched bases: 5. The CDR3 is CASSLGLAGGVGGELFF. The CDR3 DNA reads TGTGCCAGCAGCTTGGGACTAGCGGGAGGGGTTGGCGGGGAGCTGTTTTTT. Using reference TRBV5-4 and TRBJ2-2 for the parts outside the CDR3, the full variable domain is ETGVTQSPTHLIKTRGQQVTLRCSSQSGHNTVSWYQQALGQGPQFIFQYYREEENGRGNFPPRFSGLQFPNYSSELNVNALELDDSALYLCASSLGLAGGVGGELFFGEGSRLTVL.

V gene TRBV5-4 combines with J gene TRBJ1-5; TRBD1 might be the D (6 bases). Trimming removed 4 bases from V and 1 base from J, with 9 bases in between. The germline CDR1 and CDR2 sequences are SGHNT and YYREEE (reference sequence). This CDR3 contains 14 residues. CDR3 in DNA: TGTGCCAGCAGCGCGGACAGAAGCAATCAGCCCCAGCATTTT. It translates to CASSADRSNQPQHF.

CDR3 sequence (DNA): TGTGCCAGCAGCTTATTCCAGGGGAGACAGGGGGCGCAGTATTTT. It yields the protein CASSLFQGRQGAQYF. This rearrangement joins TRBV7-2 to TRBJ2-3, with TRBD1 identical over 9 bases. Germline V CDR1 and CDR2: SGHTA, FQGNSA. CDR3 length: 15 amino acids. V was pared by 2 bases and J by 10 bases, with 10 bases of the junction left unmatched.

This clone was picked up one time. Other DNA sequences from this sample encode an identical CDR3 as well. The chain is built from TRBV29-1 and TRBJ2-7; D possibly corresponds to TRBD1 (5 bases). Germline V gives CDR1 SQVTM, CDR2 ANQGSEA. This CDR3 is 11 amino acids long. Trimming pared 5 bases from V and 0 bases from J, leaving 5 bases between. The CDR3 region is CSVRGSYEQYF. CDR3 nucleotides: TGCAGCGTTAGGGGCTCCTACGAGCAGTACTTC.

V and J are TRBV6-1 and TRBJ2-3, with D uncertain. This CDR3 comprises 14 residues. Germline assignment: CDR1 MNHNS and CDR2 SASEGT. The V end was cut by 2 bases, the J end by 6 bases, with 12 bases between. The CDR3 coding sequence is TGTGCCAGCAGTGAAAATCCAGCGAGGGATACGCAGTATTTT. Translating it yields CASSENPARDTQYF.

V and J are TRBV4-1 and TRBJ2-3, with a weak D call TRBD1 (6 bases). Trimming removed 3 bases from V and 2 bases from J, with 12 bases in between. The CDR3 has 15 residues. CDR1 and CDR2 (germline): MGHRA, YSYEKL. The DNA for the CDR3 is TGCGCCAGCAGCCACTTGACAGGCACCACAGATACGCAGTATTTT. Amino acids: CASSHLTGTTDTQYF.

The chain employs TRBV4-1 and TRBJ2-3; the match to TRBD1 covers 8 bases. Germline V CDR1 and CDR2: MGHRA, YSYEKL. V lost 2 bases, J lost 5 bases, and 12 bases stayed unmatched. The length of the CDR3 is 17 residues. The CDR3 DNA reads TGCGCCAGCAGCCAACAGGGGGCCCAGAGGGGAGGAGATACGCAGTATTTT. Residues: CASSQQGAQRGGDTQYF.

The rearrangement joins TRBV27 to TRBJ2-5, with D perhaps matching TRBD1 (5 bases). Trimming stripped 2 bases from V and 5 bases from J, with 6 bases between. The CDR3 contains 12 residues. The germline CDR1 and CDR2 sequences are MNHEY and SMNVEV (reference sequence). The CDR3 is CASSLRGETQYF. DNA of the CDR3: TGTGCCAGCAGTTTAAGGGGCGAGACCCAGTACTTC.

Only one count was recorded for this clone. The CDR3 sequence: CASSQARLSYNEQFF. CDR3 bases: TGCGCCAGCAGCCAAGCTCGGTTATCCTACAATGAGCAGTTCTTC. This chain connects TRBV4-1 to TRBJ2-1, with D uncertain. This CDR3 is built from 15 residues. V lost 1 base, J lost 1 base, and 8 bases lay in between. Germline V gene data show CDR1 as MGHRA and CDR2 as YSYEKL.

The CDR3 DNA reads as TGTGCCAGCAGTGAAGGAACAGGGAATAGGCCCCAGCATTTT. Protein sequence: CASSEGTGNRPQHF. The chain couples TRBV6-5 to TRBJ1-5, with D perhaps TRBD1 (6 bases). The V end was cut by 5 bases, the J end by 9 bases, with 17 bases between. This CDR3 has 14 amino acids. The V gene's germline CDR1 is MNHEY and CDR2 SVGAGI.

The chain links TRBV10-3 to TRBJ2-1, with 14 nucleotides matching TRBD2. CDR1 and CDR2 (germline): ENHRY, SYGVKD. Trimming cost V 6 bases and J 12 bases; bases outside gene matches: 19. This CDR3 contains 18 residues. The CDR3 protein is CAISPGLAGETDPIGQFF. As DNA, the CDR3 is TGTGCCATCAGCCCGGGACTAGCGGGAGAGACCGACCCAATCGGGCAGTTCTTC.

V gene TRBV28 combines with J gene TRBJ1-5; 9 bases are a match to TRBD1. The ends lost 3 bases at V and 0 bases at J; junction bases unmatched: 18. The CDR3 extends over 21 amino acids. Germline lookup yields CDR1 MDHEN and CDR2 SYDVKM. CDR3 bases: TGTGCCAGCAGTTTCTTCCCTCATCGGGACAGGGACTCATATAGCAATCAGCCCCAGCATTTT. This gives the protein CASSFFPHRDRDSYSNQPQHF.

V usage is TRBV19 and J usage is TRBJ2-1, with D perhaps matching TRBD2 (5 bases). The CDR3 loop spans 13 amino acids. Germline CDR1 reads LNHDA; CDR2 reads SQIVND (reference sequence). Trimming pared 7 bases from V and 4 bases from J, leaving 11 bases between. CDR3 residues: CASKSGPYNEQFF. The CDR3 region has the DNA TGTGCCAGTAAAAGCGGACCATACAATGAGCAGTTCTTC.

The CDR3 region has the DNA TGTGCCAGCAGCTTAGAAGTAAGCCCCGGGGAGCTGTTTTTT. Protein: CASSLEVSPGELFF. The genes are TRBV7-2 and TRBJ2-2; D unresolved. With 1 base removed from V and 6 bases from J, the gap between germline ends came to 9 bases. CDR3 length equals 14 residues. Germline CDR1 is SGHTA and CDR2 is FQGNSA.

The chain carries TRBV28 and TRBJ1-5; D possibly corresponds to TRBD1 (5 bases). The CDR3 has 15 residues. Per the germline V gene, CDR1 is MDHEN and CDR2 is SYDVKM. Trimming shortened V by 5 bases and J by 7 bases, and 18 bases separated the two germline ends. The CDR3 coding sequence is TGTGCCAGCAGTCCGGCCGGACATACACAACAGCCCCAGCATTTT. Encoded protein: CASSPAGHTQQPQHF.

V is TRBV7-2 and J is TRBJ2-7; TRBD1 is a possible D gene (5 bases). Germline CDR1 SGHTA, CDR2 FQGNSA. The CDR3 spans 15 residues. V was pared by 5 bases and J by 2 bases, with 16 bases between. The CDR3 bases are TGTGCCAGCAGCCCCGCCCGGACATCTACCTACGAGCAGTACTTC. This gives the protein CASSPARTSTYEQYF.

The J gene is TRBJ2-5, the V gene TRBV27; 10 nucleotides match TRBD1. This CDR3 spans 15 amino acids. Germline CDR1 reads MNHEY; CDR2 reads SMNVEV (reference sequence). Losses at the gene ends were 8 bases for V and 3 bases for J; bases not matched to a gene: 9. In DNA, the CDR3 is TGTGCCAGCCCGGGACAGGGGACACCGAAAGAGACCCAGTACTTC. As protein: CASPGQGTPKETQYF.

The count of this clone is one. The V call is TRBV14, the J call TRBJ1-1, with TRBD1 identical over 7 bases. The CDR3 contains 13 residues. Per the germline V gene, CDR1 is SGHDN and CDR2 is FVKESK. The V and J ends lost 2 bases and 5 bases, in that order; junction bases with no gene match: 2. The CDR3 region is CASSQSRGTEAFF. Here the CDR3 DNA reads TGTGCCAGCAGCCAATCCAGGGGGACTGAAGCTTTCTTT.

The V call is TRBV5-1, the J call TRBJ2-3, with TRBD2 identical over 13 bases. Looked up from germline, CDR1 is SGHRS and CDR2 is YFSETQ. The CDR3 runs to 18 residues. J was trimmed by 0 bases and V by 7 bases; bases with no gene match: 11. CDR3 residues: CASGTSGIYSESTDTQYF. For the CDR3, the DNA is TGCGCCAGCGGGACTAGCGGGATTTACTCAGAGAGCACAGATACGCAGTATTTT.

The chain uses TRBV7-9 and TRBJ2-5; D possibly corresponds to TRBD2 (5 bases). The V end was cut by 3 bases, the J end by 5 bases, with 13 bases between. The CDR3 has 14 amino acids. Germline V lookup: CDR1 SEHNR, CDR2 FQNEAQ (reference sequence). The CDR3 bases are TGTGCCAGCAGCTTGGACTGGCTAGGGGAGACCCAGTACTTC. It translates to CASSLDWLGETQYF.

CDR3 nucleotide sequence: TGTGCCAGCACAGGCTCCTATAATTCACCCCTCCACTTT. This gives the protein CASTGSYNSPLHF. The rearrangement links TRBV27 to TRBJ1-6; no firm D call. Germline CDR1 reads MNHEY; CDR2 reads SMNVEV (reference sequence). The CDR3 contains 13 residues. V was trimmed by 7 bases and J by 0 bases, leaving 4 bases between them.

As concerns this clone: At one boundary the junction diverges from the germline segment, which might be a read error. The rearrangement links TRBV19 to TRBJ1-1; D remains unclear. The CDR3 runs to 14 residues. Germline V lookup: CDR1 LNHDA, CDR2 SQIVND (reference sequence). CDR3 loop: CASSMILYNSEAFF. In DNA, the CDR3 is TGTGCCAGTAGTATGATATTGTACAACAGTGAAGCTTTCTTT.

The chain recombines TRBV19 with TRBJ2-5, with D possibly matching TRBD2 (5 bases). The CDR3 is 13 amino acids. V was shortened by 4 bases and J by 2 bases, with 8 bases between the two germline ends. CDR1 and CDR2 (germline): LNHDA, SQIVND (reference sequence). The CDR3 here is CASSTGSQETQYF. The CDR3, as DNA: TGTGCCAGTAGTACGGGGAGTCAAGAGACCCAGTACTTC.

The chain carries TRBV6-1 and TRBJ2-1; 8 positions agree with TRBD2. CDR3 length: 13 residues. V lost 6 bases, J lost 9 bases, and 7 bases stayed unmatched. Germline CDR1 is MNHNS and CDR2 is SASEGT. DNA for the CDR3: TGTGCCAGCAGGATCACTCTAGCGGGTGAGCAGTTCTTC. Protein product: CASRITLAGEQFF.